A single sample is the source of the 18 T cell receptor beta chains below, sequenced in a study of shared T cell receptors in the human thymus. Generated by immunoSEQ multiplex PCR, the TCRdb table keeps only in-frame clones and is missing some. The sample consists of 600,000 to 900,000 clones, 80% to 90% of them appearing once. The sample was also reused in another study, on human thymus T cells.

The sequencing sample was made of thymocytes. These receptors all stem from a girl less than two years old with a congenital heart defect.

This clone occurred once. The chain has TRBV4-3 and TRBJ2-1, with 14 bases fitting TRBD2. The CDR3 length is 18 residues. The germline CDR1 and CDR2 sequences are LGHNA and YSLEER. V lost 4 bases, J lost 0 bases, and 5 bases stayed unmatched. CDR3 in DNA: TGCGCCAGCAGCCCGACTAGCGGGGGGGTTAGCTCCTACAATGAGCAGTTCTTC. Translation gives CASSPTSGGVSSYNEQFF.

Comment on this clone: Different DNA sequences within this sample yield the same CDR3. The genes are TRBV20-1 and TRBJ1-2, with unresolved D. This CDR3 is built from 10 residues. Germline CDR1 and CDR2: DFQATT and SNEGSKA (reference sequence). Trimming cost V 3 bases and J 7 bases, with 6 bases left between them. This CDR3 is CSASRGGYTF. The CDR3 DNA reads TGCAGTGCTAGTAGAGGTGGCTACACCTTC.

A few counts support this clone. Here the CDR3 reads CASSQDAGTGPGNTIYF. In nucleotides, the CDR3 is TGCGCCAGCAGCCAAGATGCGGGGACAGGTCCAGGAAACACCATATATTTT. V and J are TRBV4-3 and TRBJ1-3; 8 bases are shared with TRBD1. This CDR3 is 17 amino acids long. With V trimmed by 0 bases and J by 4 bases, 8 bases remained unmatched. The germline V gene has CDR1 LGHNA and CDR2 YSLEER.

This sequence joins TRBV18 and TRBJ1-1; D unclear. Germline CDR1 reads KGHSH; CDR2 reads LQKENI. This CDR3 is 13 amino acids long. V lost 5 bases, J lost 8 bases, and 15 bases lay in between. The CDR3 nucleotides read TGTGCCAGCTCAGGGGAGATCTCGGGGGAAGCTTTCTTT. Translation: CASSGEISGEAFF.

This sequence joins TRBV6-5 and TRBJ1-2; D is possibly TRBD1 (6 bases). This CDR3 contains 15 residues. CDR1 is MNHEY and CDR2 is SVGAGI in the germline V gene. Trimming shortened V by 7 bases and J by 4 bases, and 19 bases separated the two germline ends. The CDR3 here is CASTHGGQHTYGYTF. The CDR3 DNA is TGTGCCAGCACCCACGGCGGACAGCACACCTATGGCTACACCTTC.

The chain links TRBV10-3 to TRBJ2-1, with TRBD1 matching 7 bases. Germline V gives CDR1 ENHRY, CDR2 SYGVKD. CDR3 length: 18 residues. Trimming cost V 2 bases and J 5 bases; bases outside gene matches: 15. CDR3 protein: CAISEILTGNRWNNEQFF. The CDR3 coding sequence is TGTGCCATCAGTGAGATTCTGACAGGGAATCGATGGAACAATGAGCAGTTCTTC.

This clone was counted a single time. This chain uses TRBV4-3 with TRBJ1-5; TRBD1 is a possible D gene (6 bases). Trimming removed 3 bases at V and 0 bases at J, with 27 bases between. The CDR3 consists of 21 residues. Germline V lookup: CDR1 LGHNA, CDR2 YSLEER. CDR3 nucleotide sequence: TGCGCCAGCAGCCAGCTTTCCCGGGACATTGGGGCGAGATATAGCAATCAGCCCCAGCATTTT. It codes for CASSQLSRDIGARYSNQPQHF.

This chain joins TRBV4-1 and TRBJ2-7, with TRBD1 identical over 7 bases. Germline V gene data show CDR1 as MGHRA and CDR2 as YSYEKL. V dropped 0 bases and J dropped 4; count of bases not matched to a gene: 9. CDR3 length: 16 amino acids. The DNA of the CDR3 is TGCGCCAGCAGCCAAGATTGTACAGGGGCGTCGTACGAGCAGTACTTC. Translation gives CASSQDCTGASYEQYF.

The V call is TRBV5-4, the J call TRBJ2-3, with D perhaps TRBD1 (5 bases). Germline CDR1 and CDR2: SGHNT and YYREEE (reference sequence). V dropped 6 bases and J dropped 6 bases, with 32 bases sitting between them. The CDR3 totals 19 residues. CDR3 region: CASTVGGARRPSLPDTQYF. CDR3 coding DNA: TGTGCCAGCACGGTGGGTGGGGCTAGACGCCCAAGTTTGCCGGATACGCAGTATTTT. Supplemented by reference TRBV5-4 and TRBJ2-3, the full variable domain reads ETGVTQSPTHLIKTRGQQVTLRCSSQSGHNTVSWYQQALGQGPQFIFQYYREEENGRGNFPPRFSGLQFPNYSSELNVNALELDDSALYLCASTVGGARRPSLPDTQYFGPGTRLTVL.

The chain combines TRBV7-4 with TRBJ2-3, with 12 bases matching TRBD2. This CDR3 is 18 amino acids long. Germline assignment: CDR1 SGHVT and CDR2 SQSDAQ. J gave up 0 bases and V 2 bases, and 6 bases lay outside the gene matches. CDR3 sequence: CASSLLAGGPSSTDTQYF. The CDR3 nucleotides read TGTGCCAGCAGCTTACTAGCGGGGGGGCCCTCTAGCACAGATACGCAGTATTTT.

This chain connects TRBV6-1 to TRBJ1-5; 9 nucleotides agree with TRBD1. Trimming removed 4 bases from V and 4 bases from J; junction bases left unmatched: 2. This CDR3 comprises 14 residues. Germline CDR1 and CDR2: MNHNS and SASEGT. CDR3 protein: CASSAGTGNQPQHF. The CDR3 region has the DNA TGTGCCAGCAGTGCCGGGACAGGGAATCAGCCCCAGCATTTT.

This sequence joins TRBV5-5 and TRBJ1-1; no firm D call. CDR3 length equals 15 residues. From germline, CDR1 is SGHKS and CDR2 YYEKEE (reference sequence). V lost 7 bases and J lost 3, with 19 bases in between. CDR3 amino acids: CASVRGNLRDTEAFF. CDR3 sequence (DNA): TGTGCCAGCGTGCGAGGTAACCTGAGGGACACTGAAGCTTTCTTT.

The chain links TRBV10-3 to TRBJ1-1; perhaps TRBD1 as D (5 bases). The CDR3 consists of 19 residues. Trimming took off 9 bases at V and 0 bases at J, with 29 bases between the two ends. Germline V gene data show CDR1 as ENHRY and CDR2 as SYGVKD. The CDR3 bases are TGTGCCATATCAGTGTGTCCGTTGTGGCAGGGTGACGTGAACACTGAAGCTTTCTTT. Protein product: CAISVCPLWQGDVNTEAFF.

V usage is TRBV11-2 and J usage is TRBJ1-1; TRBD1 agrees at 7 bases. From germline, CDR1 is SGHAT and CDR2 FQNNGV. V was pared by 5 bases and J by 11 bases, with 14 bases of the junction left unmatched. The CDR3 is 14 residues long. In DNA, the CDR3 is TGTGCCAGCAGCCCGCGGGACAGAGGAGGGGGCGCTTTCTTT. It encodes CASSPRDRGGGAFF.

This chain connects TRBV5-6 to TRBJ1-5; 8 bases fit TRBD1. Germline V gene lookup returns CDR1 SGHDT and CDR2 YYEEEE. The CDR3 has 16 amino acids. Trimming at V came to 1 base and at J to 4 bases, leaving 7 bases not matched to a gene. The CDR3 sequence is CASSLRQGPRNQPQHF. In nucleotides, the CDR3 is TGTGCCAGCAGCTTGAGACAGGGGCCGCGGAATCAGCCCCAGCATTTT.

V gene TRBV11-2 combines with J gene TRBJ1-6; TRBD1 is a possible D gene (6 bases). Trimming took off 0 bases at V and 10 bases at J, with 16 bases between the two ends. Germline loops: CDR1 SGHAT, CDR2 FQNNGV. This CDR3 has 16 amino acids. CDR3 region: CASSLDRAGGWSPLHF. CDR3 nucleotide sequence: TGTGCCAGCAGCTTAGATCGCGCGGGGGGCTGGTCACCCCTCCACTTT. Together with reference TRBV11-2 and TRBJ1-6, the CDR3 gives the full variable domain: EAGVAQSPRYKIIEKRQSVAFWCNPISGHATLYWYQQILGQGPKLLIQFQNNGVVDDSQLPKDRFSAERLKGVDSTLKIQPAKLEDSAVYLCASSLDRAGGWSPLHFGNGTRLTVT.

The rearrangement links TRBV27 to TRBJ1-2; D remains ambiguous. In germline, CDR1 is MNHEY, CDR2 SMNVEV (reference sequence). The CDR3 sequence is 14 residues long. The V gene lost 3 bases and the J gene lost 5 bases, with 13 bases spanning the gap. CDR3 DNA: TGTGCCAGCAGTTTTGATCGGAGAGAGTATGGCTACACCTTC. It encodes CASSFDRREYGYTF.

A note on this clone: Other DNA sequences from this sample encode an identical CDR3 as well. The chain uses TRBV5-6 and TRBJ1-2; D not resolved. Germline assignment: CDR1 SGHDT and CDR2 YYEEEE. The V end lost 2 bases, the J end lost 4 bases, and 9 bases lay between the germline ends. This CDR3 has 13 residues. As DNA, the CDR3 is TGTGCCAGCAGCTTACGGGGTACCTATGGCTACACCTTC. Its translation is CASSLRGTYGYTF.